The rows below give T cell receptor beta chains drawn from one sample of a study of long-term antiretroviral therapy in people with HIV. Assay: immunoSEQ multiplex PCR; the TCRdb copy retains only in-frame clones and omits some. Here the sample spans 25,000 to 35,000 clones, over 70% being singletons. Sequencing used unsorted PBMCs, obtained 3.1 years after starting antiretroviral therapy. The receptors here all came from a woman aged 45-65 years with HIV. Both conserved end residues are part of each CDR3. D genes are given only for firm matches. Clone size, where shown, is once, few, many, or a class for clones that have expanded.

TRBV7-2,TRBJ1-6,-,TRBD1,CASRTGASPLHF,TGTGCCAGCAGGACAGGGGCATCACCCCTCCACTTT
TRBV18,TRBJ1-1,-,-,CASSPSLNTEAFF,TGTGCCAGCTCTCCGAGCCTGAACACTGAAGCTTTCTTT
TRBV5-1,TRBJ2-1,-,TRBD2,CASRIAGGNEQFF,TGCGCCAGCAGAATAGCGGGAGGCAATGAGCAGTTCTTC
TRBV5-6,TRBJ2-5,-,-,CASIGWGGETQYF,TGTGCCAGCATCGGCTGGGGTGGGGAGACCCAGTACTTC
TRBV9,TRBJ2-3,-,-,CASSVWGGGTDTQYF,TGTGCCAGCAGCGTTTGGGGAGGCGGCACAGATACGCAGTATTTT
TRBV5-1,TRBJ1-3,once,-,CASSLSTASGNTIYF,TGCGCCAGCAGCTTGAGTACAGCCTCTGGAAACACCATATATTTT
TRBV4-2,TRBJ2-5,-,-,CASSQDQETQYF,TGTGCCAGCAGCCAAGACCAAGAGACCCAGTACTTC
TRBV10-3,TRBJ2-7,once,-,CAISGPQRVGGSYEQYF,TGTGCCATCAGTGGCCCCCAGAGAGTCGGAGGGTCCTACGAGCAGTACTTC
TRBV10-2,TRBJ2-2,-,-,CASNGNTGELFF,TGCGCCAGCAATGGGAACACCGGGGAGCTGTTTTTT
TRBV7-7,TRBJ1-3,once,-,CASSPGTGNTIYF,TGTGCCAGCTCCCCCGGGACTGGAAACACCATATATTTT
TRBV7-9,TRBJ2-7,-,-,CASSARDLTTEQYF,TGTGCCAGCAGCGCCCGGGATCTAACCACCGAGCAGTACTTC
TRBV30,TRBJ2-3,-,-,CAWSVGLPTDTQYF,TGTGCCTGGAGTGTCGGACTACCCACAGATACGCAGTATTTT
TRBV5-1,TRBJ2-1,-,-,CASSQGTEGNEQFF,TGCGCCAGCAGCCAGGGGACCGAGGGGAATGAGCAGTTCTTC
TRBV6-1,TRBJ2-3,-,-,CATQPGGTDTQYF,TGTGCCACCCAACCCGGGGGCACAGATACGCAGTATTTT
TRBV6-1,TRBJ1-2,-,-,CASGPAGHYGYTF,TGTGCCAGCGGTCCCGCGGGCCACTATGGCTACACCTTC
TRBV6-5,TRBJ1-6,-,-,CASSWDGLPPLHF,TGTGCCAGCAGTTGGGACGGCTTGCCACCCCTCCACTTT
TRBV5-1,TRBJ2-7,-,TRBD1,CASSPDRERNYEQYF,TGCGCCAGCAGCCCCGACAGGGAGCGTAACTACGAGCAGTACTTC
TRBV10-3,TRBJ2-3,-,TRBD1,CAIRTGKDADTQYF,TGTGCCATCAGGACAGGGAAGGACGCAGATACGCAGTATTTT
TRBV11-2,TRBJ1-5,-,TRBD1,CASSLGGQGANQPQHF,TGTGCCAGCAGCTTAGGGGGTCAGGGGGCCAATCAGCCCCAGCATTTT
TRBV18,TRBJ1-6,few,TRBD1,CASSEGQGESWNSPLHF,TGTGCCAGCTCGGAGGGACAGGGGGAATCGTGGAATTCACCCCTCCACTTT
TRBV19,TRBJ1-5,-,-,CASTQLDHQPQHF,TGTGCCAGTACCCAGCTAGACCATCAGCCCCAGCATTTT
TRBV5-4,TRBJ1-4,medium-sized,-,CASSGEVENEKLFF,TGTGCCAGCAGCGGGGAGGTTGAGAATGAAAAACTGTTTTTT
TRBV10-3,TRBJ2-1,-,-,CAISDRVVFNEQFF,TGTGCCATCAGTGACAGGGTAGTATTCAATGAGCAGTTCTTC
TRBV4-1,TRBJ2-5,-,TRBD2,CASSLIPEGGRETQYF,TGCGCCAGCAGCCTTATCCCCGAGGGAGGGAGAGAGACCCAGTACTTC
TRBV6-5,TRBJ2-3,once,-,CASGDRNTQYF,TGTGCCAGCGGAGATCGAAATACGCAGTATTTT
TRBV6-1,TRBJ1-1,-,TRBD1,CATKTGDRNTEAFF,TGTGCCACAAAAACGGGGGACAGGAACACTGAAGCTTTCTTT
TRBV9,TRBJ1-2,-,-,CASRSLTGVPYGYTF,TGTGCCAGCAGGTCCTTGACAGGTGTACCCTATGGCTACACCTTC
TRBV18,TRBJ1-6,-,-,CASSPRSSSYNSPLHF,TGTGCCAGCTCACCACGGTCCAGCTCCTATAATTCACCCCTCCACTTT
TRBV7-5,TRBJ1-5,-,-,CARTHRAESNQPQHF,TGTGCCAGAACCCACCGGGCAGAAAGCAATCAGCCCCAGCATTTT
TRBV5-1,TRBJ1-1,-,TRBD1,CASSLTGGTEAFF,TGCGCCAGCAGCTTGACAGGGGGCACTGAAGCTTTCTTT
TRBV5-1,TRBJ2-3,-,-,CASSFSQREDTQYF,TGCGCCAGCAGCTTTTCGCAGCGAGAAGATACGCAGTATTTT
TRBV10-2,TRBJ2-7,-,TRBD2,CASTLPTSGGSEQYF,TGCGCCAGCACCCTCCCTACTAGCGGGGGTTCCGAGCAGTACTTC
TRBV11-2,TRBJ2-1,-,-,CASVGGSYNEQFF,TGTGCCTCTGTAGGGGGCTCCTACAATGAGCAGTTCTTC
TRBV18,TRBJ2-3,-,TRBD1,CASSPRTGELDTQYF,TGTGCCAGCTCACCCCGGACAGGGGAGTTAGATACGCAGTATTTT
TRBV5-1,TRBJ2-4,-,-,CASSSTEGLKNIQYF,TGCGCCAGCAGCTCGACAGAGGGGCTTAAAAACATTCAGTACTTC
TRBV28,TRBJ2-5,-,-,CASSSIQGTGETQYF,TGTGCCAGCAGTTCCATCCAGGGAACGGGAGAGACCCAGTACTTC
TRBV6-6,TRBJ2-3,-,-,CASTPLGSTDTQYF,TGTGCCAGCACCCCGTTGGGTAGCACAGATACGCAGTATTTT
TRBV30,TRBJ2-2,few,-,CAWSVLSRAGTGELFF,TGTGCCTGGAGTGTACTGAGTCGGGCTGGGACCGGGGAGCTGTTTTTT
TRBV18,TRBJ1-4,-,TRBD1,CASTGTGATNEKLFF,TGTGCCAGCACCGGGACAGGAGCAACTAATGAAAAACTGTTTTTT
TRBV4-1,TRBJ1-2,-,TRBD1,CASSPQTGTAYGYTF,TGCGCCAGCAGCCCTCAAACCGGGACAGCCTATGGCTACACCTTC
TRBV20-1,TRBJ2-7,-,-,CSARWGYEQYF,TGCAGTGCTAGATGGGGTTACGAGCAGTACTTC
TRBV5-5,TRBJ2-1,few,-,CASSLDSYNEQFF,TGTGCCAGCAGCTTGGACTCTTACAATGAGCAGTTCTTC
TRBV2,TRBJ2-2,-,TRBD1,CASRGQMGNTGELFF,TGTGCCAGCAGGGGACAGATGGGGAACACCGGGGAGCTGTTTTTT
TRBV6-5,TRBJ1-2,once,TRBD1,CASSYRDRGYGYTF,TGTGCCAGCAGTTACCGCGACAGGGGCTATGGCTACACCTTC
TRBV7-2,TRBJ2-5,-,-,CASSLVTPGETQYF,TGTGCCAGCAGCTTAGTGACACCGGGAGAGACCCAGTACTTC
TRBV6-5,TRBJ1-4,once,-,CASSWRQARGEKLFF,TGTGCCAGCAGTTGGAGACAGGCCCGGGGGGAAAAACTGTTTTTT
TRBV5-6,TRBJ2-5,-,TRBD2,CASSPLAGARETQYF,TGTGCCAGCAGCCCCTTAGCGGGGGCCCGAGAGACCCAGTACTTC
TRBV11-2,TRBJ2-1,-,TRBD1,CASSLSWGQYNEQFF,TGTGCCAGCAGCTTAAGTTGGGGACAGTACAATGAGCAGTTCTTC
TRBV19,TRBJ1-5,once,TRBD1,CASSGTGKGQPQHF,TGTGCCAGTAGCGGGACAGGGAAAGGCCAGCCCCAGCATTTT
TRBV12-5,TRBJ2-1,-,-,CASGRTGDSYNEQFF,TGTGCTAGTGGGAGAACGGGGGACTCCTACAATGAGCAGTTCTTC
TRBV7-2,TRBJ1-2,-,-,CASSLERTASGYTF,TGTGCCAGCAGCTTAGAGAGAACAGCGAGTGGCTACACCTTC
TRBV11-3,TRBJ2-1,once,TRBD2,CASSFQLAGGYNEQFF,TGTGCCAGCAGCTTCCAACTAGCGGGGGGCTACAATGAGCAGTTCTTC
TRBV7-9,TRBJ1-4,-,-,CASSLVIDPGATNEKLFF,TGTGCCAGCAGCTTAGTCATCGACCCAGGAGCAACTAATGAAAAACTGTTTTTT
TRBV30,TRBJ1-3,once,-,CAWTRGRSGNTIYF,TGTGCCTGGACTAGGGGACGCTCTGGAAACACCATATATTTT
TRBV11-2,TRBJ2-7,-,-,CASSLDRGTADYEQYF,TGTGCCAGCAGCTTAGATCGCGGGACGGCAGACTACGAGCAGTACTTC